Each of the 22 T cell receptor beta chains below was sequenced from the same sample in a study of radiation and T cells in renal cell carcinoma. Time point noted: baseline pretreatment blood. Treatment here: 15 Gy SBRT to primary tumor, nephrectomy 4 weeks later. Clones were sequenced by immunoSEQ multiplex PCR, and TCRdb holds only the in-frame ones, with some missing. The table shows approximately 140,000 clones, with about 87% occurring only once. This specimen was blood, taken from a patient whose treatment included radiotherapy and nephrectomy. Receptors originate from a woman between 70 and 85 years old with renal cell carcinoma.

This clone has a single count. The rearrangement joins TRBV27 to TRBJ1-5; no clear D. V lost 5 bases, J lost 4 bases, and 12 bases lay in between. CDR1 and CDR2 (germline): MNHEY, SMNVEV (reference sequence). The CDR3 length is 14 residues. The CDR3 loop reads CASSGWGENQPQHF. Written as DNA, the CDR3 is TGTGCCAGCAGTGGGTGGGGTGAGAATCAGCCCCAGCATTTT.

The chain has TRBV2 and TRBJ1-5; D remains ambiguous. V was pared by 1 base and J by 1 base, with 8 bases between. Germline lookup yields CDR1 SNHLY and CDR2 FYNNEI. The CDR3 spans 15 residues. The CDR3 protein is CASSEDGGSNQPQHF. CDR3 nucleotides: TGTGCCAGCAGTGAAGATGGAGGGAGCAATCAGCCCCAGCATTTT.

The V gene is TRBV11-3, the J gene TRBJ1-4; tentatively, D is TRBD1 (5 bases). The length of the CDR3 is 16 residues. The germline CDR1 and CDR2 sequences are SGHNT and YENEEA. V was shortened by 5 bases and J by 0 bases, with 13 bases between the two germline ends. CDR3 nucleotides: TGTGCCAGCAGCCGCCGAGGGGTTGCAACTAATGAAAAACTGTTTTTT. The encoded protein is CASSRRGVATNEKLFF.

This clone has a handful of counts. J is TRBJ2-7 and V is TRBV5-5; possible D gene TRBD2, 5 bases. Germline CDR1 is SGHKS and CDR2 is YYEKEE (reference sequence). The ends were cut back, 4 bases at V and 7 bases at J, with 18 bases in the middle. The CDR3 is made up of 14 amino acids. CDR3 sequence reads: CASSPGLARWEQYF. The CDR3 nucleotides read TGTGCCAGCAGCCCCGGGCTAGCAAGATGGGAGCAGTACTTC.

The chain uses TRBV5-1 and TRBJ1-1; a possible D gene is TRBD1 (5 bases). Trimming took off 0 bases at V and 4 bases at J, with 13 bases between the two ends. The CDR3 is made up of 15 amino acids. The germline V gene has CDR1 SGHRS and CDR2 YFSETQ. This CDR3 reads CASSLERGAITEAFF. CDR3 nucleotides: TGCGCCAGCAGCTTGGAAAGGGGCGCGATCACTGAAGCTTTCTTT.

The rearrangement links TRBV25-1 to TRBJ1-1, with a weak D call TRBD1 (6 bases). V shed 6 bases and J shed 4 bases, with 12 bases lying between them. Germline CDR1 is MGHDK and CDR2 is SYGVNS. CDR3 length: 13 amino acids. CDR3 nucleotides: TGTGCCAGCAGGTCCGAGGGGGGCACTGAAGCTTTCTTT. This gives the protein CASRSEGGTEAFF.

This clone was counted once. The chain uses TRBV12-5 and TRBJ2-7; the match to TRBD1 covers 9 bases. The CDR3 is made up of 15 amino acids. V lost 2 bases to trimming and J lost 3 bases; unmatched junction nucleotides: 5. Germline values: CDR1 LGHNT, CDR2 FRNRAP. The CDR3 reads CASGLPGQGDYEQYF. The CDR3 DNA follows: TGTGCTAGTGGTTTGCCGGGACAGGGAGACTACGAGCAGTACTTC.

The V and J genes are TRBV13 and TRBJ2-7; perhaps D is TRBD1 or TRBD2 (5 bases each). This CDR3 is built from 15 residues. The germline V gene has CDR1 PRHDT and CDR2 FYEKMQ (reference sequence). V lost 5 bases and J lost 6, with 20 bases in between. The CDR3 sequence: CASSHAGTSGIEQYF. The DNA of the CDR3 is TGTGCCAGCAGCCACGCCGGGACGTCTGGCATCGAGCAGTACTTC.

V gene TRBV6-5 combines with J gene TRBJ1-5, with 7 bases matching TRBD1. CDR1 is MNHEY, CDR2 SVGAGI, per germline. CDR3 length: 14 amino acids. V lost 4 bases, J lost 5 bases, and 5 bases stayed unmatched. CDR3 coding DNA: TGTGCCAGCAGTTTAGGGGGCAGGGATCAGCCCCAGCATTTT. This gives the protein CASSLGGRDQPQHF.

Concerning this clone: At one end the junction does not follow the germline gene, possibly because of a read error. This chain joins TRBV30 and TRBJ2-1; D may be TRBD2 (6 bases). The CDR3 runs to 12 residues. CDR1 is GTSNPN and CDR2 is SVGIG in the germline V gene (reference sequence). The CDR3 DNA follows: TGTGCCTGGAGCCCTGGGGGGAATGGGCAGTTCTTC. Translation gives CAWSPGGNGQFF.

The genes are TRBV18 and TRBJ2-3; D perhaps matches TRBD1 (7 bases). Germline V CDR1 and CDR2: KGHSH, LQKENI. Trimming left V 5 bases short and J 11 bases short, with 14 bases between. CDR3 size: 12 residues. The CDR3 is CASSFPGGLQYF. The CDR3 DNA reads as TGTGCCAGCTCATTCCCAGGGGGGTTGCAGTATTTT.

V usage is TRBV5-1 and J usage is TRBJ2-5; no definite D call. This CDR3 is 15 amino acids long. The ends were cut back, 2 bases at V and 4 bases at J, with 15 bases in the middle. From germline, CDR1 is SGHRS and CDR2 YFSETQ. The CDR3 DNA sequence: TGCGCCAGCAGCTTTGGCCTACCCAATGGAGAGACCCAGTACTTC. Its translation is CASSFGLPNGETQYF.

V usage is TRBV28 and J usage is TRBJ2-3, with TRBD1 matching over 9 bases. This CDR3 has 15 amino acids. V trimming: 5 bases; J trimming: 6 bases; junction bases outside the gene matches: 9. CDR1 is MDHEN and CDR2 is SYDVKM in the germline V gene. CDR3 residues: CASSPAGQGSDTQYF. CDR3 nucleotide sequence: TGTGCCAGCAGTCCGGCGGGACAGGGATCCGATACGCAGTATTTT.

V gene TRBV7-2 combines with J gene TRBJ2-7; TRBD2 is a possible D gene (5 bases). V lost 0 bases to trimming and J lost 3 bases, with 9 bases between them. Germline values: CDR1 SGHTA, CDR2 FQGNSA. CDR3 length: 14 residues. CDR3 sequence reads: CASSLAGDNYEQYF. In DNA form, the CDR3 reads TGTGCCAGCAGCTTAGCGGGAGACAACTACGAGCAGTACTTC.

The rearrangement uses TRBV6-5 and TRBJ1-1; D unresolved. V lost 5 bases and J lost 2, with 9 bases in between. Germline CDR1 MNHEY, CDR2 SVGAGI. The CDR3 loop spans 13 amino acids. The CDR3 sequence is CASSNGLNTEAFF. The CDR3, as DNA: TGTGCCAGCAGTAACGGACTAAACACTGAAGCTTTCTTT.

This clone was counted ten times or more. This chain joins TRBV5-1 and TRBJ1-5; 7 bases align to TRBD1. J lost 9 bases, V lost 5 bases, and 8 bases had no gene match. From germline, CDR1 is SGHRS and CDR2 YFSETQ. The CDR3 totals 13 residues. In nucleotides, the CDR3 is TGCGCCAGCAGTCCAGGGGGAAGTTCGCCCCAGCATTTT. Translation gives CASSPGGSSPQHF.

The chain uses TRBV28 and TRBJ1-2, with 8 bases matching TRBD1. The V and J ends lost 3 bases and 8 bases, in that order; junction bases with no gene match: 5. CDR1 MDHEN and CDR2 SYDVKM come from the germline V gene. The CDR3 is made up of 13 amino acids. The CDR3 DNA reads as TGTGCCAGCAGTTTGCGACAGGGGTGGGGCTACACCTTC. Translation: CASSLRQGWGYTF.

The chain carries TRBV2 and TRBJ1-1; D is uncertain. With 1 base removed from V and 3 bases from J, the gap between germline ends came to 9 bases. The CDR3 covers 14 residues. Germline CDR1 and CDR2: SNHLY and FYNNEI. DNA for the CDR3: TGTGCCAGCAGTGAAGTAGGGTTGGACACTGAAGCTTTCTTT. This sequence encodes CASSEVGLDTEAFF.

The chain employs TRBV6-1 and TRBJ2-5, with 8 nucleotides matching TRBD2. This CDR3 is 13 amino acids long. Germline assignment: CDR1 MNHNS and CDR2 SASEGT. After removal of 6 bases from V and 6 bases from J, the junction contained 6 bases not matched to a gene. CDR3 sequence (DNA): TGTGCCAGCAGGGGACTAGGGCAACAGACCCAGTACTTC. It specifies CASRGLGQQTQYF.

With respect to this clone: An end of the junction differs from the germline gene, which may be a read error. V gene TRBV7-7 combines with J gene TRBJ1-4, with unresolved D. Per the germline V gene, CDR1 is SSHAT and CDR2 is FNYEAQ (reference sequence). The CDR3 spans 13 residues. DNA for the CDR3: TGTGCTAGCAGCCCCCACTTCGATGAAAAACTGTTTTTT. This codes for CASSPHFDEKLFF.

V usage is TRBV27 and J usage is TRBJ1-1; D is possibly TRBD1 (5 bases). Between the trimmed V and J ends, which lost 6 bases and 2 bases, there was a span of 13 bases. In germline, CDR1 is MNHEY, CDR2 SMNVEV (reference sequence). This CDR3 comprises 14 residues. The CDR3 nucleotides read TGTGCCAGCAGCTACTCGACAGATAACACTGAAGCTTTCTTT. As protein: CASSYSTDNTEAFF.

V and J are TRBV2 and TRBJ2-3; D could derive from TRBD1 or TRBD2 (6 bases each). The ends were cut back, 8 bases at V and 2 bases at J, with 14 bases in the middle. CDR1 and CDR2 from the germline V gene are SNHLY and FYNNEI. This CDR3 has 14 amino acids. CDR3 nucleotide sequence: TGTGCCAGCGAGGGTAGGGGGGACACAGATACGCAGTATTTT. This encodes CASEGRGDTDTQYF. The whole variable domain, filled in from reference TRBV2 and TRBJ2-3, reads EPEVTQTPSHQVTQMGQEVILRCVPISNHLYFYWYRQILGQKVEFLVSFYNNEISEKSEIFDDQFSVERPDGSNFTLKIRSTKLEDSAMYFCASEGRGDTDTQYFGPGTRLTVL.